Each of the 4 T cell receptor beta chains below was sequenced from the same sample in a study of OX40 agonist ivuxolimab in advanced cancers. The protocol was immunoSEQ multiplex PCR, while the TCRdb copy is restricted to in-frame clones and leaves out a portion. This table has about 100,000 clones, 87% appearing once. The source was CD4+ or CD8+ T cells sorted from blood, collected in a trial of the OX40 agonist ivuxolimab. The receptors were gathered from an adult with an advanced solid tumor such as melanoma, head and neck, liver or kidney cancer.

The chain combines TRBV6-5 with TRBJ1-2; D gene ambiguous. Trimming left V 2 bases short and J 6 bases short, with 4 bases between. This CDR3 has 11 amino acids. Germline V gene lookup returns CDR1 MNHEY and CDR2 SVGAGI. In nucleotides, the CDR3 is TGTGCCAGCAGTTACGGTCATGGCTACACCTTC. Translating it yields CASSYGHGYTF.

The rearrangement links TRBV19 to TRBJ1-5; 9 nucleotides line up with TRBD1. Germline assignment: CDR1 LNHDA and CDR2 SQIVND (reference sequence). V dropped 7 bases and J dropped 3; count of bases not matched to a gene: 7. CDR3 length: 15 amino acids. The CDR3: CASNRRDRDNQPQHF. CDR3 DNA sequence: TGTGCCAGTAACCGCCGGGACAGGGACAATCAGCCCCAGCATTTT.

This chain joins TRBV7-9 and TRBJ1-1; TRBD1 aligns across 7 bases. This CDR3 comprises 15 residues. The V and J ends lost 5 bases and 5 bases, in that order; junction bases with no gene match: 11. Germline V CDR1 and CDR2: SEHNR, FQNEAQ (reference sequence). CDR3 in DNA: TGTGCCAGCAGCCACTTTAGACAGGGATCGACTGAAGCTTTCTTT. Translation: CASSHFRQGSTEAFF.

The rearrangement uses TRBV18 and TRBJ1-5, with D uncertain. Germline V gene lookup returns CDR1 KGHSH and CDR2 LQKENI. Trimming stripped 1 base from V and 1 base from J, with 14 bases between. This CDR3 contains 17 residues. The chain's CDR3 is CASSPLRGVGSNQPQHF. In DNA, the CDR3 is TGTGCCAGCTCACCACTTCGCGGCGTAGGGAGCAATCAGCCCCAGCATTTT.